This TCR beta chain is drawn from a study of shared clonotypes between healthy human individuals. Study results and limitations: The donor pool, a small one, limited the genetic and exposure-history diversity represented.

The CDR3 covers 15 residues. The J segment lost 3 bases and the V segment lost 5 bases, leaving 9 bases of the junction unmatched. Germline V gene lookup returns CDR1 MDHEN and CDR2 SYDVKM. Unsorted PBMC samples were amplified in replicate PCRs containing around 300 ng DNA, tens of thousands of T cell genomes. The assay was immunoSEQ multiplex PCR, and TCRdb's table has in-frame clones only and misses some. This sample has about 490,000 clones; over 65% occur once, and the top ten carry around 13%. Worth noting for this clone: Its antigen is not known.

The donor population consisted of healthy HIV-negative adults with no recent acute infections or vaccinations. The source of this sequence is a woman in her thirties or forties in good health. Some clones in this sample may be carry-over from other donors' samples. The sample was PBMCs. The genes are TRBV28 and TRBJ2-7, with 8 positions matching TRBD2. The CDR3 spells CASSTPAGGLYEQYF. The CDR3 DNA reads TGTGCCAGCAGTACCCCTGCGGGGGGACTCTACGAGCAGTACTTC.